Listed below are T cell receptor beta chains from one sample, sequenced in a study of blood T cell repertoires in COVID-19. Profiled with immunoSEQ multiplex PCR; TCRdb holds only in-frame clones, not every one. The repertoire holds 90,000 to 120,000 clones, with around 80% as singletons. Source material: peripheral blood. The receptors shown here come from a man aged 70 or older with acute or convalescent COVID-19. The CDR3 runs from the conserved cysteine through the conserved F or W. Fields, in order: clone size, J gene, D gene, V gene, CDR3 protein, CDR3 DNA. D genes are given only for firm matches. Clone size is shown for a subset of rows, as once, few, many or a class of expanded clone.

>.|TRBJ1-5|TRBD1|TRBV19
CASSSPTGPVVDQPQHF
TGTGCCAGTAGTTCACCGACAGGGCCCGTGGTCGATCAGCCCCAGCATTTT
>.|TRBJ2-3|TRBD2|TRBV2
CASSVLAGGTDTQYF
TGTGCCAGCAGTGTACTAGCGGGGGGTACAGATACGCAGTATTTT
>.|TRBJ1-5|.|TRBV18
CASSPLGGELGPQHF
TGTGCCAGCTCACCACTCGGCGGTGAGTTAGGGCCCCAGCATTTT
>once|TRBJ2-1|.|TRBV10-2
CASTLGGGSNEQFF
TGCGCCAGCACGTTAGGGGGGGGATCCAATGAGCAGTTCTTC
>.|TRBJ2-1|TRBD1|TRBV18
CASSTTGTGRDEQFF
TGTGCCAGCTCAACGACAGGGACCGGACGGGATGAGCAGTTCTTC
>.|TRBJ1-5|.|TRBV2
CASSGQGYQPQHF
TGTGCCAGCTCTGGGCAGGGGTATCAGCCCCAGCATTTT
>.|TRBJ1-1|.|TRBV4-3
CASSQVRAGEAFF
TGCGCCAGCAGCCAAGTCAGGGCCGGCGAAGCTTTCTTT
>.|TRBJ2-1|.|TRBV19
CASQGRGAYNEQFF
TGTGCCAGCCAGGGGAGAGGCGCCTACAATGAGCAGTTCTTC
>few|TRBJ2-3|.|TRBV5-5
CASSLARAGASTDTQYF
TGTGCCAGCAGCTTGGCCAGGGCAGGAGCCAGCACAGATACGCAGTATTTT
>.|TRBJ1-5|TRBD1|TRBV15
CATTPGQGANQPQHF
TGTGCCACCACTCCGGGACAGGGGGCCAATCAGCCCCAGCATTTT
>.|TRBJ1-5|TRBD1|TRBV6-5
CASSYSRTGGSQPQHF
TGTGCCAGCAGTTACTCCCGGACAGGGGGCAGTCAGCCCCAGCATTTT
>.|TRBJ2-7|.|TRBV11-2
CASSLEFGRTYEQYF
TGTGCCAGCAGCTTAGAGTTCGGCAGGACCTACGAGCAGTACTTC
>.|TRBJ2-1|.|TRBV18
CASSPERIEQFF
TGTGCCAGCTCACCAGAGAGGATTGAGCAGTTCTTC